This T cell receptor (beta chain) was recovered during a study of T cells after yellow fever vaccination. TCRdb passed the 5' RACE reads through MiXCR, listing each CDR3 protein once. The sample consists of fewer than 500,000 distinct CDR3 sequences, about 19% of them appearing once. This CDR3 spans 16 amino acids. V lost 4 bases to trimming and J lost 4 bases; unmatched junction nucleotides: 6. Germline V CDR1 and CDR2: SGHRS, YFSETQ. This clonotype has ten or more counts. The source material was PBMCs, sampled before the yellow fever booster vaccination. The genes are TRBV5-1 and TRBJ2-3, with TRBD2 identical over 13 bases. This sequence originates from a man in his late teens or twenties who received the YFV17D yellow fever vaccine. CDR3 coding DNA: TGCGCCAGCAGCATACTAGCGGGGGGGTTGCCAGATACGCAGTATTTT. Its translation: CASSILAGGLPDTQYF.